The present entry profiles one TCR beta chain with its context. Its recognized antigen is unknown. No much larger clone is present one base from it, and per-base qualities are unavailable. Measured from the cysteine to the phenylalanine, the CDR3 is 12 residues long. Just CDR3 DNA is preserved here, 36 bases in frame from base 1. The germline V gene encodes CDR1 MNHEY and CDR2 SVGAGI. V and J are truncated by 8 bases and 3 bases respectively, leaving an intervening sequence of 11 bases. TCRbeta CDR3 regions were amplified from genomic DNA by means of the immunoSEQ Assay, a bias-controlled multiplex PCR. The paper's processing steps were these. Within the assay, amplification of reference gene primers was used to estimate how many nucleated cells each sample contained. To quantify the absolute abundance of each unique TCRbeta CDR3 rearrangement, sequence reads were collapsed and filtered. For each sample, productive Simpson clonality was calculated as the square root of Simpson's diversity index across productive rearrangements. TCRdb retrieved this table from immuneACCESS and kept in-frame rearrangements only. Not all clones are present; in checked studies, unresolved V genes account for under half, and no reason is known for the remainder. The DNA gave D and trimming, while V, J and clone size come from that table. In this sample the table shows under 350,000 clones, about 86% of which occur a single time. 3.5% to 4.5% of the sample is taken by the ten largest.

Participants in the prospective study were enrolled through a virtual design, were aged roughly 18 to 95 years, and lived in approximately 25 United States geographic areas. Cohort assignment in the prospective study relied on participant-reported clinical history from a screening survey and a study questionnaire. Mobile phlebotomists in the prospective study collected whole blood, serum and a nasopharyngeal or oropharyngeal swab from every participant. Prospective study participants could optionally give additional blood draws and questionnaires over an approximately two-month period. Blood samples from the prospective study were shipped frozen or at room temperature prior to DNA extraction. These data come from a study of blood T cell repertoires in COVID-19 (dated by TCRdb to 2020 to 2021). About the investigation overall: Samples covering the acute and convalescent phases of COVID-19 were provided by collaborators in the United States, Italy and Spain. The prospective study material was composed of cDNA or gDNA derived from T cells, B-cell-depleted T cells, or PBMCs. The samples were drawn from two sources: the first 160 participants of the ongoing ImmuneRACE study, and 1,200 or so subjects contributed by 6 global collaborators. Subjects who had been exposed to COVID-19, were actively infected with it, or had recovered from it provided the deeply sampled blood TCRbeta repertoires that made up the dataset. The repertoires were released in a freely available public database meant as a resource for research on the immune response to SARS-CoV-2. Where available, HLA class I and class II types were taken from metadata supplied by the sample provider and were not determined by assay-based typing. The sample metadata nearly always contained a de-identified subject ID, COVID-19 status, age in years and sex.

Study-wide findings and limitations: Clinical and demographic metadata were provided uncurated, with the amount varying by source and participant.

The origin of this receptor is a middle-aged woman with acute COVID-19. The rearrangement combines TRBV6-5 with TRBJ2-7, with no D gene named confidently. Specimen: PBMCs or T cells enriched from blood (not recorded which). The CDR3 here reads CASLGVGYEQYF. DNA sequence: TGTGCCAGCCTAGGAGTGGGCTACGAGCAGTACTTC.